The 12 T cell receptor beta chains below all came from one sample that was sequenced in a study of shared clonotypes between healthy human individuals. Method: immunoSEQ multiplex PCR; TCRdb's copy keeps in-frame clones and lacks some. The data contain some 1,100,000 clones, approximately 78% of them seen just once; the ten biggest clones take up under 0.6%. Sequencing was done on a sample of memory CD4+ T cells from PBMCs. Subset here: CD45RA-negative fraction. These receptors were collected from a man aged 18 to 29 in good health. Some clones in this sample may be carry-over from other donors' samples.

The rearrangement links TRBV6-6 to TRBJ1-1; 8 bases line up with TRBD1. This CDR3 is 16 amino acids long. V dropped 0 bases and J dropped 1; count of bases not matched to a gene: 4. Germline values: CDR1 MNHNY, CDR2 SVGAGI (reference sequence). The CDR3 DNA follows: TGTGCCAGCAGTTACTCGGGACAGGTTACGAACACTGAAGCTTTCTTT. This codes for CASSYSGQVTNTEAFF.

V usage is TRBV7-3 and J usage is TRBJ2-1, with D perhaps matching TRBD2 (6 bases). CDR1 and CDR2 from the germline V gene are SGHTA and FQGTGA. The CDR3 spans 16 residues. V was pared by 5 bases and J by 4 bases, with 18 bases between. The CDR3 nucleotides are TGTGCCAGCAGCCCCTCGGCCCACGGAGGGTACAATGAGCAGTTCTTC. Its protein is CASSPSAHGGYNEQFF.

This clone has a single count. This chain links TRBV5-4 with TRBJ2-1; D is unclear. Germline lookup yields CDR1 SGHNT and CDR2 YYREEE (reference sequence). This CDR3 has 14 residues. Trimming removed 0 bases at V and 2 bases at J, with 6 bases between. CDR3 nucleotide sequence: TGTGCCAGCAGCTTGGGGCAGCCCTACAATGAGCAGTTCTTC. Translating gives CASSLGQPYNEQFF.

The V call is TRBV15, the J call TRBJ2-1, with no clear D. Trimming left V 1 base short and J 10 bases short, with 8 bases between. Looked up from germline, CDR1 is LNHNV and CDR2 is YYDKDF (reference sequence). The CDR3 has 12 amino acids. CDR3: CATSRVSTEQFF. The CDR3 DNA sequence: TGTGCCACCAGCAGAGTTTCGACAGAGCAGTTCTTC.

This chain links TRBV6-1 with TRBJ1-1; unclear D gene. Trimming removed 5 bases at V and 1 base at J, with 2 bases between. CDR1 and CDR2 (germline): MNHNS, SASEGT. This CDR3 is 11 amino acids long. CDR3: CASSKNTEAFF. DNA of the CDR3: TGTGCCAGCAGTAAGAACACTGAAGCTTTCTTT.

This clone was counted a single time. The genes are TRBV30 and TRBJ2-7; D is uncertain. The V end was cut by 0 bases, the J end by 4 bases, with 4 bases between. Germline V gene sequence: CDR1 GTSNPN, CDR2 SVGIG (reference sequence). The CDR3 covers 11 residues. CDR3 coding DNA: TGTGCCTGGAGTGTAAAATACGAGCAGTACTTC. Encoded protein: CAWSVKYEQYF.

Concerning this clone: The sample contains more than one DNA sequence encoding this CDR3. The rearrangement joins TRBV18 to TRBJ1-1, with TRBD1 matching 8 bases. Germline-derived CDR1 and CDR2 are KGHSH and LQKENI. The V segment lost 3 bases and the J segment 5 bases; nucleotides outside the gene matches: 5. CDR3 length: 14 amino acids. The CDR3 DNA follows: TGTGCCAGCTCACCCCAGGGGGCCGATACTGAAGCTTTCTTT. It is translated as CASSPQGADTEAFF. The variable domain in full, with the rest retrieved from reference TRBV18 and TRBJ1-1, is NAGVMQNPRHLVRRRGQEARLRCSPMKGHSHVYWYRQLPEEGLKFMVYLQKENIIDESGMPKERFSAEFPKEGPSILRIQQVVRGDSAAYFCASSPQGADTEAFFGQGTRLTVV.

V and J are TRBV15 and TRBJ2-1; D is uncertain. Trimming stripped 2 bases from V and 2 bases from J, with 13 bases between. CDR1 LNHNV and CDR2 YYDKDF come from the germline V gene (reference sequence). The CDR3 is 16 residues long. In nucleotides, the CDR3 is TGTGCCACCAGCAGACGTGCTAGTCCTACCTACAATGAGCAGTTCTTC. Its translation is CATSRRASPTYNEQFF.

The table lists this clone with a few counts. The rearrangement uses TRBV7-2 and TRBJ1-1, with no clear D. This CDR3 has 13 amino acids. CDR1 and CDR2 from the germline V gene are SGHTA and FQGNSA. The V end lost 4 bases, the J end lost 0 bases, and 6 bases lay between the germline ends. The CDR3 sequence: CASSSYMNTEAFF. The CDR3 bases are TGTGCCAGCAGCTCTTATATGAACACTGAAGCTTTCTTT.

This sequence joins TRBV28 and TRBJ1-1, with D uncertain. With 2 bases removed from V and 4 bases from J, the gap between germline ends came to 11 bases. Germline CDR1 MDHEN, CDR2 SYDVKM. This CDR3 spans 14 amino acids. The CDR3 nucleotides are TGTGCCAGCAGTTTAGAGAGTAGCTTCACTGAAGCTTTCTTT. This gives the protein CASSLESSFTEAFF.

The chain is built from TRBV30 and TRBJ1-5; 9 positions match TRBD1. V trimming: 2 bases; J trimming: 7 bases; junction bases outside the gene matches: 6. Germline CDR1 and CDR2: GTSNPN and SVGIG (reference sequence). The CDR3 is 14 amino acids. CDR3 protein: CAWSPGQGVQPQHF. The CDR3 DNA sequence: TGTGCCTGGAGTCCGGGACAGGGAGTCCAGCCCCAGCATTTT.

This chain joins TRBV7-9 and TRBJ1-2; TRBD1 is a possible D gene (5 bases). The CDR3 is made up of 14 amino acids. Germline CDR1 is SEHNR and CDR2 is FQNEAQ (reference sequence). Between the trimmed V and J ends, which lost 5 bases and 4 bases, there was a span of 14 bases. The CDR3 is CASSATGGLYGYTF. CDR3 nucleotides: TGTGCCAGCAGCGCCACGGGGGGTCTCTATGGCTACACCTTC.